This is a list of T cell receptor beta chains from one sample in a study of T cell responses to AZD1222 COVID-19 vaccine. Profiled with immunoSEQ multiplex PCR; TCRdb holds only in-frame clones, not every one. Seen here are 95,000 to 110,000 clones, 80% to 90% observed once, and the top ten hold about 20%. The starting material was peripheral blood, obtained on day 0 of AZD1222 vaccination. Receptors originate from an adult in good health. CDR3s include the opening cysteine and the closing phenylalanine or tryptophan. D genes are given only for firm matches. Where a row states a size, it is once, few, many or the class of an expanded clone; other rows omit it.

v_call,j_call,d_call,clone_size,cdr3_nt,cdr3_aa
TRBV7-2,TRBJ2-3,TRBD2,few,TGTGCCAGCAGCTTAGCGCTGGGTAGCGGGGCCTTACGTTCAGATACGCAGTATTTT,CASSLALGSGALRSDTQYF
TRBV19,TRBJ2-3,TRBD2,-,TGTGCCAGTGCGGGACTAGCGGGGACCACAGATACGCAGTATTTT,CASAGLAGTTDTQYF
TRBV6-2/TRBV6-3,TRBJ1-1,TRBD1,-,TGTGCCAGCAGTTACCCGGGACAGGGAACTGAAGCTTTCTTT,CASSYPGQGTEAFF
TRBV2,TRBJ1-1,-,-,TGTGCCAGCAGTCGCGAGGCTACAGAGAACACTGAAGCTTTCTTT,CASSREATENTEAFF
TRBV5-1,TRBJ2-1,TRBD1,-,TGCGCCAGCAGCCCGGGACAGGGAACTTTCTACAATGAGCAGTTCTTC,CASSPGQGTFYNEQFF
TRBV5-1,TRBJ2-1,-,-,TGCGCCAGCAGCTTTGAGGCCTCGGTGTCCTACAATGAGCAGTTCTTC,CASSFEASVSYNEQFF
TRBV10-2,TRBJ2-7,-,-,TGCGCCAGCAGTGTAAGCGGTCCCTCCTACGAGCAGTACTTC,CASSVSGPSYEQYF
TRBV4-2,TRBJ1-5,TRBD1,-,TGTGCCAGCAGCCAAGGGGACAGTTATCAGCCCCAGCATTTT,CASSQGDSYQPQHF
TRBV6-6,TRBJ1-6,-,-,TGTGCCAGCAGCACCGGGACGTCCAAATCACCCCTCCACTTT,CASSTGTSKSPLHF
TRBV30,TRBJ1-5,-,-,TGTGCCTGGAGTGTAGACAGGAGCAATCAGCCCCAGCATTTT,CAWSVDRSNQPQHF
TRBV28,TRBJ2-7,-,-,TGTGCCAGCAGAGAAGGGGAGCAGTACTTC,CASREGEQYF
TRBV5-4,TRBJ1-1,-,-,TGTGCCAGCAGCTTTTTATCGACTGGGAACACTGAAGCTTTCTTT,CASSFLSTGNTEAFF
TRBV6-5,TRBJ1-1,-,-,TGTGCCAGCAGCCCGACCTGGGGGGAGGGCACTGAAGCTTTCTTT,CASSPTWGEGTEAFF